One sample yielded the 23 T cell receptor beta chains listed below, sequenced in a study of OX40 agonist ivuxolimab in advanced cancers. Using immunoSEQ multiplex PCR, the repertoire was profiled, and TCRdb retains in-frame clones only, with some absent. The sample lists 78,000 or so clones; roughly 86% were seen once. The specimen was CD4+ or CD8+ T cells sorted from blood, collected in a trial of the OX40 agonist ivuxolimab. These receptors all come from an adult with an advanced solid tumor such as melanoma, head and neck, liver or kidney cancer.

J is TRBJ2-7 and V is TRBV10-3; 7 positions agree with TRBD2. Germline V CDR1 and CDR2: ENHRY, SYGVKD. With V trimmed by 10 bases and J by 3 bases, 15 bases remained unmatched. The CDR3 is made up of 15 amino acids. DNA for the CDR3: TGTGCCACACTTGATCCGGGGGGTACCGGCTACGAGCAGTACTTC. As protein: CATLDPGGTGYEQYF.

The chain uses TRBV29-1 and TRBJ1-6; the match to TRBD1 covers 8 bases. The CDR3 has 13 amino acids. CDR1 is SQVTM, CDR2 ANQGSEA, per germline. Trimming cost V 4 bases and J 6 bases; bases outside gene matches: 2. The CDR3 sequence: CSVGDRPNSPLHF. The DNA for the CDR3 is TGCAGCGTTGGGGACAGGCCTAATTCACCCCTCCACTTT.

Written as DNA, the CDR3 is TGCAGCGCCGGACAGACCTACGAGCAGTACTTC. This codes for CSAGQTYEQYF. The J gene is TRBJ2-7, the V gene TRBV29-1; TRBD1 is a possible D gene (6 bases). Trimming cost V 7 bases and J 2 bases, with 9 bases left between them. Germline V gene lookup returns CDR1 SQVTM and CDR2 ANQGSEA. The CDR3 is made up of 11 amino acids.

The rearrangement links TRBV28 to TRBJ2-5; 8 bases align to TRBD2. V was clipped by 1 base and J by 6 bases; unmatched bases: 4. Germline-derived CDR1 and CDR2 are MDHEN and SYDVKM. There are 14 residues in the CDR3. The CDR3 DNA sequence: TGTGCCAGCAGTTTATCGGGGGGGCCAAAGACCCAGTACTTC. Encoded protein: CASSLSGGPKTQYF.

This clone showed up just a few times. The chain couples TRBV6-5 to TRBJ2-3; 10 positions agree with TRBD2. With V trimmed by 4 bases and J by 3 bases, 7 bases remained unmatched. Germline values: CDR1 MNHEY, CDR2 SVGAGI. The CDR3 spans 16 residues. The CDR3 DNA follows: TGTGCCAGCAGTTTAGCCGGGACTAGCGAAACAGATACGCAGTATTTT. Its protein is CASSLAGTSETDTQYF.

This clone appeared a single time. V and J are TRBV5-1 and TRBJ1-2; D might be TRBD1 (5 bases). V shed 4 bases and J shed 4 bases, with 14 bases lying between them. The CDR3 is 14 residues long. CDR1 is SGHRS, CDR2 YFSETQ, per germline. CDR3 coding DNA: TGCGCCAGCAGCCCCCGGGGCGAAGGCTATGGCTACACCTTC. Its protein is CASSPRGEGYGYTF.

This chain joins TRBV6-4 and TRBJ2-1; D unresolved. Per the germline V gene, CDR1 is MRHNA and CDR2 is SNTAGT. The ends were cut back, 3 bases at V and 8 bases at J, with 11 bases in the middle. The CDR3 has 13 amino acids. The chain's CDR3 is CASSEANRDEQFF. The CDR3 coding sequence is TGTGCCAGCAGTGAGGCGAACCGCGATGAGCAGTTCTTC.

The V call is TRBV28, the J call TRBJ1-2; D ambiguous. Germline assignment: CDR1 MDHEN and CDR2 SYDVKM. CDR3 size: 10 residues. The V end was cut by 6 bases, the J end by 8 bases, with 7 bases between. This chain's CDR3 is CASSSRGYTF. The CDR3 DNA reads as TGTGCCAGCAGCAGCAGGGGCTACACCTTC.

The rearrangement uses TRBV28 and TRBJ1-4; TRBD1 matches 10 bases. V shed 7 bases, J shed 8 bases, and the junction held 7 bases outside the gene matches. Germline CDR1 and CDR2: MDHEN and SYDVKM. The CDR3 totals 14 residues. CDR3 in DNA: TGTGCCAGCACCCGGACAGGGGGATTGGAAAAACTGTTTTTT. It encodes CASTRTGGLEKLFF. The full variable domain, rest sourced from reference TRBV28 and TRBJ1-4, is DVKVTQSSRYLVKRTGEKVFLECVQDMDHENMFWYRQDPGLGLRLIYFSYDVKMKEKGDIPEGYSVSREKKERFSLILESASTNQTSMYLCASTRTGGLEKLFFGSGTQLSVL.

This chain uses TRBV9 with TRBJ2-1; 7 bases are shared with TRBD2. The CDR3 covers 14 residues. The germline V gene has CDR1 SGDLS and CDR2 YYNGEE. V lost 0 bases to trimming and J lost 10 bases; unmatched junction nucleotides: 7. CDR3 DNA sequence: TGTGCCAGCAGCGTAGCTAGCGGCTCTCTCGAGCAGTTCTTC. The encoded protein is CASSVASGSLEQFF.

The chain carries TRBV5-1 and TRBJ2-3, with D perhaps matching TRBD2 (5 bases). CDR3 length: 15 residues. CDR1 and CDR2 (germline): SGHRS, YFSETQ. V lost 1 base and J 0 bases, leaving 9 bases between the germline ends. DNA for the CDR3: TGCGCCAGCAGCTTGACGGGATCTAGCACAGATACGCAGTATTTT. Translating gives CASSLTGSSTDTQYF. Filled out from reference TRBV5-1 and TRBJ2-3, the complete variable domain reads KAGVTQTPRYLIKTRGQQVTLSCSPISGHRSVSWYQQTPGQGLQFLFEYFSETQRNKGNFPGRFSGRQFSNSRSEMNVSTLELGDSALYLCASSLTGSSTDTQYFGPGTRLTVL.

J is TRBJ1-2 and V is TRBV6-1; possibly TRBD1 for D (5 bases). Trimming removed 2 bases from V and 3 bases from J, with 16 bases in between. The CDR3 totals 16 residues. CDR1 is MNHNS, CDR2 SASEGT, per germline. DNA of the CDR3: TGTGCCAGCAGTGAACAGGGAAGGGAAAGGCACTATGGCTACACCTTC. Residues: CASSEQGRERHYGYTF.

The V gene is TRBV19, the J gene TRBJ2-7; D could derive from TRBD1 or TRBD2 (6 bases each). Between the trimmed V and J ends, which lost 4 bases and 4 bases, there was a span of 26 bases. The germline gives CDR1 LNHDA, CDR2 SQIVND (reference sequence). The CDR3 loop spans 18 amino acids. CDR3 protein: CASSTHIGIGGPLYEQYF. In DNA, the CDR3 is TGTGCCAGTAGTACGCACATAGGAATTGGGGGGCCGCTATACGAGCAGTACTTC.

This chain uses TRBV5-1 with TRBJ2-2; D gene ambiguous. Deletions cut 3 bases from V and 0 bases from J, with 9 bases between. Per the germline V gene, CDR1 is SGHRS and CDR2 is YFSETQ. CDR3 length: 15 amino acids. CDR3 loop: CASSSTTANTGELFF. CDR3 DNA: TGCGCCAGCAGCTCCACTACCGCGAACACCGGGGAGCTGTTTTTT.

The chain joins TRBV7-6 to TRBJ2-6; no reliable D call. Germline-derived CDR1 and CDR2 are SGHVS and FNYEAQ. The CDR3 covers 13 residues. V gave up 6 bases and J gave up 1 base, with 4 bases separating them. The CDR3 region is CASRVSGANVLTF. In DNA, the CDR3 is TGTGCCAGCAGGGTATCTGGGGCCAACGTCCTGACTTTC.

The chain joins TRBV7-9 to TRBJ2-3; D gene uncertain. Germline CDR1 reads SEHNR; CDR2 reads FQNEAQ (reference sequence). Trimming took 1 base from V and 9 from J, leaving 8 bases between them. CDR3 length: 12 amino acids. Here the CDR3 reads CASSLEVATQYF. CDR3 bases: TGTGCCAGCAGCTTAGAGGTTGCGACGCAGTATTTT.

As concerns this clone: One end of the junction is discordant with germline, which a read error may explain. J is TRBJ1-2 and V is TRBV28; TRBD1 might be the D (5 bases). This CDR3 is 11 amino acids long. The V gene's germline CDR1 is MDHEN and CDR2 SYDVKM. The CDR3 bases are TGTGCCAGCAGTTTAGGTTTGTCGGGGGAATTC. It specifies CASSLGLSGEF.

The rearrangement joins TRBV5-1 to TRBJ1-1; D remains ambiguous. V lost 0 bases to trimming and J lost 0 bases, with 6 bases between them. This CDR3 has 14 residues. CDR1 is SGHRS and CDR2 is YFSETQ in the germline V gene. CDR3 in amino acids: CASSLGFVNTEAFF. The CDR3 DNA reads TGCGCCAGCAGCTTGGGGTTCGTGAACACTGAAGCTTTCTTT. Full variable domain (remainder filled in from reference TRBV5-1 and TRBJ1-1): KAGVTQTPRYLIKTRGQQVTLSCSPISGHRSVSWYQQTPGQGLQFLFEYFSETQRNKGNFPGRFSGRQFSNSRSEMNVSTLELGDSALYLCASSLGFVNTEAFFGQGTRLTVV.

The CDR3 DNA reads TGTGCCAGCAGTATAGGACCCGACGTAAATGAAAAACTGTTTTTT. Translated, it gives CASSIGPDVNEKLFF. The V gene is TRBV28, the J gene TRBJ1-4; D remains unclear. The ends were cut back, 5 bases at V and 5 bases at J, with 15 bases in the middle. Germline loops: CDR1 MDHEN, CDR2 SYDVKM. This CDR3 contains 15 residues.

The V and J genes are TRBV5-4 and TRBJ2-3; TRBD1 agrees at 8 bases. The ends lost 2 bases at V and 0 bases at J; junction bases unmatched: 2. Germline lookup yields CDR1 SGHNT and CDR2 YYREEE (reference sequence). The CDR3 spans 15 residues. The CDR3 loop reads CASSLRTGSTDTQYF. Written as DNA, the CDR3 is TGTGCCAGCAGCTTAAGGACAGGGAGCACAGATACGCAGTATTTT.

V gene TRBV4-1 combines with J gene TRBJ1-4; TRBD1 is a possible D gene (5 bases). V dropped 5 bases and J dropped 4 bases, with 14 bases sitting between them. Germline CDR1 reads MGHRA; CDR2 reads YSYEKL. The CDR3 has 15 amino acids. The CDR3 region is CASSSRDGDNEKLFF. In DNA form, the CDR3 reads TGCGCCAGCAGCTCCCGGGACGGCGATAATGAAAAACTGTTTTTT.

This sequence joins TRBV30 and TRBJ2-1; the D is unclear. Germline V lookup: CDR1 GTSNPN, CDR2 SVGIG (reference sequence). The V gene lost 5 bases and the J gene lost 8 bases, with 13 bases spanning the gap. The CDR3 has 12 residues. This CDR3 reads CAWEPIQHEQFF. The CDR3, as DNA: TGTGCCTGGGAACCTATTCAGCATGAGCAGTTCTTC.

This clone was counted once. The chain links TRBV4-3 to TRBJ2-3; weak D call: TRBD2 (5 bases). CDR3 length equals 14 residues. Trimming took 4 bases from V and 4 from J, leaving 12 bases between them. Per germline, CDR1 LGHNA and CDR2 YSLEER. The CDR3 sequence is CASSPGGAADTQYF. CDR3 sequence (DNA): TGCGCCAGCAGCCCCGGAGGAGCGGCAGATACGCAGTATTTT.